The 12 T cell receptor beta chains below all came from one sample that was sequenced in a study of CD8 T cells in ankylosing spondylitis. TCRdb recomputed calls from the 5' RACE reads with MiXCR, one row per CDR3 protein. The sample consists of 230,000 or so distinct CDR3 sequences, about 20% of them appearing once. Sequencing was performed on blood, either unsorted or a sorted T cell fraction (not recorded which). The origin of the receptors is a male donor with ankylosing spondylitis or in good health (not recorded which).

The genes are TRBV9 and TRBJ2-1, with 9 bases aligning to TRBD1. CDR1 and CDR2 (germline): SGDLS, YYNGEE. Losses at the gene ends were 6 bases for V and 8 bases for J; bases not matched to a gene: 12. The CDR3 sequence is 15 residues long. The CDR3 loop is CASNRHGTGSDEQFF. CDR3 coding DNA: TGTGCCAGCAACAGACACGGGACAGGGTCCGATGAGCAGTTCTTC.

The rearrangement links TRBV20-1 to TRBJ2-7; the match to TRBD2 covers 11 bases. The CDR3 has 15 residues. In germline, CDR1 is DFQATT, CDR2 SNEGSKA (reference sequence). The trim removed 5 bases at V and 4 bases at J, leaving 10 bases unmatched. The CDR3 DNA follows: TGCAGTGCTCGAGCCGGGACTAGCGGCGGTTACGAGCAGTACTTC. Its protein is CSARAGTSGGYEQYF.

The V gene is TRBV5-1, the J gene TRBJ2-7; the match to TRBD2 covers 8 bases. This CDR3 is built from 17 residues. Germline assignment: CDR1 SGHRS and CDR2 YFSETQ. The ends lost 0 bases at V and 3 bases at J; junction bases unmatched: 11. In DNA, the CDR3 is TGCGCCAGCAGCTTGGCGGGACTAGGGCGTTTGGGCTACGAGCAGTACTTC. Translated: CASSLAGLGRLGYEQYF.

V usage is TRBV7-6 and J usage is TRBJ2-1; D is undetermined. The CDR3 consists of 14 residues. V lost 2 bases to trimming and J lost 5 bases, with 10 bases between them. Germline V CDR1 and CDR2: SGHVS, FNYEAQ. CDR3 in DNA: TGTGCCAGCAGCTTACTTTCAGAAGACAATGAGCAGTTCTTC. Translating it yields CASSLLSEDNEQFF.

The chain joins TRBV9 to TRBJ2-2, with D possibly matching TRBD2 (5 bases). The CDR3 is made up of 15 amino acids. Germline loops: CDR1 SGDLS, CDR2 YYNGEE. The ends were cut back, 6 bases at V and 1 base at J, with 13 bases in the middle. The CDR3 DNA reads TGTGCCAGCACCTTTCAGAGCGGGAACACCGGGGAGCTGTTTTTT. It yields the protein CASTFQSGNTGELFF.

The CDR3: CASTRDRLSSYEQYF. In DNA, the CDR3 is TGTGCCAGCACTCGCGACAGGCTAAGCTCCTACGAGCAGTACTTC. The chain combines TRBV7-2 with TRBJ2-7; D possibly corresponds to TRBD1 (6 bases). The CDR3 is made up of 15 amino acids. Trimming shortened V by 7 bases and J by 0 bases, and 16 bases separated the two germline ends. Germline V gene lookup returns CDR1 SGHTA and CDR2 FQGNSA.

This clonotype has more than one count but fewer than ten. In DNA form, the CDR3 reads TGTGCCAGCAGCGCGGGGAGCAATGAGCAGTTCTTC. Amino acids: CASSAGSNEQFF. V gene TRBV4-2 combines with J gene TRBJ2-1; weak D call: TRBD2 (6 bases). Trimming removed 5 bases from V and 6 bases from J, with 8 bases in between. Germline loops: CDR1 LGHNA, CDR2 YNFKEQ. This CDR3 is 12 amino acids long.

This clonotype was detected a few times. The CDR3 reads CASSQDQQGGGELFF. In nucleotides, the CDR3 is TGCGCCAGCAGCCAAGATCAACAGGGCGGCGGGGAGCTGTTTTTT. The chain couples TRBV4-1 to TRBJ2-2; a possible D gene is TRBD1 (6 bases). Trimming cost V 0 bases and J 7 bases, with 12 bases left between them. Germline CDR1 and CDR2: MGHRA and YSYEKL. The CDR3 loop spans 15 amino acids.

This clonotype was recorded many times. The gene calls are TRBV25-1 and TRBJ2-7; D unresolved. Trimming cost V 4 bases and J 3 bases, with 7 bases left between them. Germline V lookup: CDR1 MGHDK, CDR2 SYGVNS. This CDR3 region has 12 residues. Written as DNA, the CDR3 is TGTGCCAGCAGTGCCGCTAACTACGAGCAGTACTTC. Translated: CASSAANYEQYF.

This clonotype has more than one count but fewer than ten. CDR3 in amino acids: CASSQDWGVEQYF. The DNA for the CDR3 is TGCGCCAGCAGCCAAGATTGGGGGGTCGAGCAGTACTTC. The J gene is TRBJ2-7, the V gene TRBV4-1; possible D gene TRBD2, 6 bases. V gave up 0 bases and J gave up 6 bases, with 9 bases separating them. There are 13 residues in the CDR3. Germline lookup yields CDR1 MGHRA and CDR2 YSYEKL.

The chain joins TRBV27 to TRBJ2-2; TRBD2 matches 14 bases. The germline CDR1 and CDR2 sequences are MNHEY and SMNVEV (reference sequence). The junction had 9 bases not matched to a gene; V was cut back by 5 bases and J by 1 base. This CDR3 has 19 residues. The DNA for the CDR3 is TGTGCCAGCAGTGTGGGACTAGCGGGAGTGTACGGGAACACCGGGGAGCTGTTTTTT. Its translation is CASSVGLAGVYGNTGELFF.

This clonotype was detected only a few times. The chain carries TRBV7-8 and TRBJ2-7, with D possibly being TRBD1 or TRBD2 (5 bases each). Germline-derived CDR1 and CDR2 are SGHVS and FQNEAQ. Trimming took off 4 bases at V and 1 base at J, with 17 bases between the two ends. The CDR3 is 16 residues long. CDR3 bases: TGTGCCAGCAGCTCGATTCTGGGGGTAGGGTCCTACGAGCAGTACTTC. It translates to CASSSILGVGSYEQYF.